These 7 T cell receptor beta chains were all obtained from the same sample, sequenced in a study of shared clonotypes between healthy human individuals. Sequenced by immunoSEQ multiplex PCR; TCRdb stores in-frame clones only, minus some. The table records 400,000 or so clones, about 97% of them present only once. Sequencing used memory CD8+ T cells sorted from blood. Subset meaning: CD45RO+ cells pooled with CCR7-negative TemRA cells. Receptor source: a young man in good health.

The chain combines TRBV28 with TRBJ2-7; D call uncertain. Germline-derived CDR1 and CDR2 are MDHEN and SYDVKM. The CDR3 length is 13 residues. The V end was cut by 5 bases, the J end by 6 bases, with 14 bases between. The CDR3 DNA follows: TGTGCCAGCAGTCCGGATCTTTATGCCGAGCAGTACTTC. Translating it yields CASSPDLYAEQYF.

This clone was observed once. The chain is built from TRBV7-2 and TRBJ1-5; D is undetermined. Germline CDR1 reads SGHTA; CDR2 reads FQGNSA. This CDR3 is 12 amino acids long. Trimming stripped 4 bases from V and 5 bases from J, with 6 bases between. The CDR3: CASSSYYQPQHF. DNA for the CDR3: TGTGCCAGCAGCTCTTACTATCAGCCCCAGCATTTT.

J is TRBJ2-7 and V is TRBV10-3; 8 nucleotides match TRBD1. Germline CDR1 and CDR2: ENHRY and SYGVKD. V lost 4 bases, J lost 5 bases, and 10 bases stayed unmatched. This CDR3 is 15 amino acids long. The CDR3 loop is CAISVTGQGMDEQYF. CDR3 bases: TGTGCCATCAGTGTTACAGGACAGGGTATGGACGAGCAGTACTTC.

On this clone itself: This same CDR3 is encoded by further DNA sequences in the sample. The chain employs TRBV5-1 and TRBJ1-1; the D is unclear. The V gene lost 0 bases and the J gene lost 0 bases, with 3 bases spanning the gap. In germline, CDR1 is SGHRS, CDR2 YFSETQ. The CDR3 has 13 residues. This chain's CDR3 is CASSLAVNTEAFF. CDR3 DNA: TGCGCCAGCAGCTTGGCAGTGAACACTGAAGCTTTCTTT. Complete variable domain (other parts from reference TRBV5-1 and TRBJ1-1): KAGVTQTPRYLIKTRGQQVTLSCSPISGHRSVSWYQQTPGQGLQFLFEYFSETQRNKGNFPGRFSGRQFSNSRSEMNVSTLELGDSALYLCASSLAVNTEAFFGQGTRLTVV.

The CDR3 DNA is TGTGCCAGCAGTTCCCTGTGGAGGGAAGGGAGTGAAGCTTTCTTT. As protein: CASSSLWREGSEAFF. V is TRBV27 and J is TRBJ1-1; D is unresolved. CDR1 is MNHEY, CDR2 SMNVEV, per germline (reference sequence). This CDR3 is 15 amino acids long. V lost 4 bases and J lost 7, with 19 bases in between.

V is TRBV19 and J is TRBJ2-7, with D unresolved. V was trimmed by 0 bases and J by 0 bases, leaving 6 bases between them. The CDR3 length is 14 residues. The V gene's germline CDR1 is LNHDA and CDR2 SQIVND (reference sequence). The CDR3 DNA follows: TGTGCCAGTAGTATAGATAAGGCCTCCTACGAGCAGTACTTC. Its protein is CASSIDKASYEQYF. The complete variable domain, with remaining parts taken from reference TRBV19 and TRBJ2-7, reads DGGITQSPKYLFRKEGQNVTLSCEQNLNHDAMYWYRQDPGQGLRLIYYSQIVNDFQKGDIAEGYSVSREKKESFPLTVTSAQKNPTAFYLCASSIDKASYEQYFGPGTRLTVT.

The chain links TRBV11-3 to TRBJ2-1; D gene unclear. Germline V lookup: CDR1 SGHNT, CDR2 YENEEA. V lost 2 bases and J lost 3, with 8 bases in between. The CDR3 spans 14 residues. The CDR3 here is CASSLYGGYNEQFF. As DNA, the CDR3 is TGTGCCAGCAGCTTATACGGCGGCTACAATGAGCAGTTCTTC.